This is a list of T cell receptor beta chains from one sample in a study of T cell changes during pregnancy in multiple sclerosis. Generated by immunoSEQ multiplex PCR, the TCRdb table keeps only in-frame clones and is missing some. The sample includes 47,000 or so clones, 94% seen only once; the top ten take roughly 0.5%. Sequencing was performed on CD4+ T cells from peripheral blood mononuclear cells, taken in the first trimester of pregnancy. The receptors derive from a female donor with multiple sclerosis, enrolled in a pregnancy study. The CDR3 runs from the conserved cysteine through the conserved F or W. A D gene is named only where the DNA matches it firmly. Where a row states a size, it is once, few, many or the class of an expanded clone; other rows omit it.

abundance: -; d_gene: -; v_gene: TRBV29-1; j_gene: TRBJ2-2; CDR3aa: CSVKGSGTGELFF; CDR3nt: TGCAGCGTTAAAGGGTCGGGCACCGGGGAGCTGTTTTTT
abundance: -; d_gene: TRBD2; v_gene: TRBV6-6; j_gene: TRBJ2-2; CDR3aa: CASRTSGGTGELFF; CDR3nt: TGTGCCAGCAGGACTAGCGGGGGGACCGGGGAGCTGTTTTTT
abundance: -; d_gene: -; v_gene: TRBV4-1; j_gene: TRBJ1-1; CDR3aa: CASSQGPGVTEAFF; CDR3nt: TGCGCCAGCAGCCAAGGCCCAGGGGTCACTGAAGCTTTCTTT
abundance: -; d_gene: TRBD2; v_gene: TRBV27; j_gene: TRBJ2-3; CDR3aa: CASMARAGGVGTDTQYF; CDR3nt: TGTGCCAGCATGGCCCGGGCGGGGGGGGTCGGAACAGATACGCAGTATTTT
abundance: -; d_gene: -; v_gene: TRBV12-2; j_gene: TRBJ2-7; CDR3aa: CASRLTGFYEQYF; CDR3nt: TGTGCAAGTCGCTTGACAGGGTTCTACGAGCAGTACTTC
abundance: once; d_gene: -; v_gene: TRBV19; j_gene: TRBJ1-2; CDR3aa: CASTSRRNTGYTF; CDR3nt: TGTGCCAGTACCTCACGGCGGAACACTGGCTACACCTTC
abundance: -; d_gene: TRBD1; v_gene: TRBV15; j_gene: TRBJ1-6; CDR3aa: CATSRGTGNSPLHF; CDR3nt: TGTGCCACCAGCAGAGGGACAGGGAATTCACCCCTCCACTTT
abundance: -; d_gene: -; v_gene: TRBV5-1; j_gene: TRBJ1-2; CDR3aa: CASSLAETYGYTF; CDR3nt: TGCGCCAGCAGCTTGGCAGAAACCTATGGCTACACCTTC
abundance: -; d_gene: TRBD1; v_gene: TRBV20-1; j_gene: TRBJ1-2; CDR3aa: CSADGQGSYTF; CDR3nt: TGCAGTGCAGATGGACAGGGCAGCTACACCTTC
abundance: -; d_gene: TRBD1; v_gene: TRBV27; j_gene: TRBJ1-2; CDR3aa: CASSSRTGVYGYTF; CDR3nt: TGTGCCAGCAGTTCCCGGACAGGGGTCTATGGCTACACCTTC
abundance: -; d_gene: -; v_gene: TRBV7-8; j_gene: TRBJ2-5; CDR3aa: CASSLAARGIQETQYF; CDR3nt: TGTGCCAGCAGCCTCGCCGCCAGGGGAATCCAAGAGACCCAGTACTTC
abundance: -; d_gene: -; v_gene: TRBV7-9; j_gene: TRBJ2-2; CDR3aa: CASPGVDGELFF; CDR3nt: TGTGCCAGCCCGGGGGTTGACGGGGAGCTGTTTTTT
abundance: -; d_gene: -; v_gene: TRBV11-2; j_gene: TRBJ1-6; CDR3aa: CASSKLSRDNNSPLHF; CDR3nt: TGTGCCAGCAGCAAACTTTCCCGGGACAATAATTCACCCCTCCACTTT
abundance: -; d_gene: TRBD1; v_gene: TRBV30; j_gene: TRBJ2-4; CDR3aa: CAWRRGTGGKNIQYF; CDR3nt: TGTGCCTGGAGACGTGGGACAGGGGGCAAAAACATTCAGTACTTC
abundance: -; d_gene: -; v_gene: TRBV6-1; j_gene: TRBJ2-7; CDR3aa: CASVRSYEQYF; CDR3nt: TGTGCCAGCGTTCGGAGCTACGAGCAGTACTTC
abundance: -; d_gene: TRBD2; v_gene: TRBV9; j_gene: TRBJ2-7; CDR3aa: CASSAGLAGWEQYF; CDR3nt: TGTGCCAGCAGCGCGGGACTAGCGGGGTGGGAGCAGTACTTC
abundance: -; d_gene: -; v_gene: TRBV18; j_gene: TRBJ1-5; CDR3aa: CASSPRQEVRNQPQHF; CDR3nt: TGTGCCAGCTCACCCCGACAGGAGGTTCGCAATCAGCCCCAGCATTTT
abundance: -; d_gene: TRBD2; v_gene: TRBV6-1; j_gene: TRBJ2-7; CDR3aa: CATLRGLAGYEQYF; CDR3nt: TGTGCCACCCTTCGAGGACTAGCGGGGTACGAGCAGTACTTC
abundance: few; d_gene: -; v_gene: TRBV14; j_gene: TRBJ1-2; CDR3aa: CASSPRHGDGYTF; CDR3nt: TGTGCCAGCAGTCCCCGACACGGGGATGGCTACACCTTC
abundance: once; d_gene: TRBD2; v_gene: TRBV2; j_gene: TRBJ2-7; CDR3aa: CASSFGTSGGLRIYEQYF; CDR3nt: TGTGCCAGCAGTTTTGGGACTAGCGGGGGGCTTCGAATATACGAGCAGTACTTC
abundance: -; d_gene: TRBD1; v_gene: TRBV5-4; j_gene: TRBJ2-5; CDR3aa: CASRKDRVGQETQYF; CDR3nt: TGTGCCAGCAGAAAGGACAGGGTCGGGCAAGAGACCCAGTACTTC
abundance: -; d_gene: -; v_gene: TRBV5-4; j_gene: TRBJ2-7; CDR3aa: CASSRGYEQYF; CDR3nt: TGTGCCAGCAGCCGCGGCTACGAGCAGTACTTC
abundance: once; d_gene: -; v_gene: TRBV6-5; j_gene: TRBJ1-2; CDR3aa: CASSGRGTRRGYTF; CDR3nt: TGTGCCAGCAGTGGGCGGGGCACCAGAAGGGGCTACACCTTC
abundance: -; d_gene: TRBD1; v_gene: TRBV2; j_gene: TRBJ1-2; CDR3aa: CASSENRGIDGYTF; CDR3nt: TGTGCCAGCAGTGAAAACAGGGGGATCGATGGCTACACCTTC
abundance: -; d_gene: -; v_gene: TRBV9; j_gene: TRBJ1-3; CDR3aa: CASSVLDRDSGNTIYF; CDR3nt: TGTGCCAGCAGCGTCCTCGACCGGGACTCTGGAAACACCATATATTTT
abundance: -; d_gene: -; v_gene: TRBV19; j_gene: TRBJ1-5; CDR3aa: CASSPRRGDQPQHF; CDR3nt: TGTGCCAGTAGTCCCCGCAGGGGTGATCAGCCCCAGCATTTT
abundance: -; d_gene: TRBD1; v_gene: TRBV12-5; j_gene: TRBJ2-5; CDR3aa: CASGSGQGPQETQYF; CDR3nt: TGTGCTAGTGGTTCAGGACAGGGCCCCCAAGAGACCCAGTACTTC
abundance: -; d_gene: -; v_gene: TRBV5-1; j_gene: TRBJ2-3; CDR3aa: CASSFSRGADTQYF; CDR3nt: TGCGCCAGCAGCTTTTCCCGGGGTGCAGATACGCAGTATTTT
abundance: -; d_gene: -; v_gene: TRBV10-3; j_gene: TRBJ1-3; CDR3aa: CATSGFSGNTIYF; CDR3nt: TGTGCCACCTCAGGCTTCTCTGGAAACACCATATATTTT
abundance: -; d_gene: -; v_gene: TRBV5-1; j_gene: TRBJ1-6; CDR3aa: CASSLWGGGYNSPLHF; CDR3nt: TGCGCCAGCAGCTTATGGGGGGGTGGGTATAATTCACCCCTCCACTTT
abundance: -; d_gene: TRBD2; v_gene: TRBV11-2; j_gene: TRBJ2-3; CDR3aa: CASSLELRGGGTDTQYF; CDR3nt: TGTGCCAGCAGCTTAGAATTACGGGGAGGGGGCACAGATACGCAGTATTTT
abundance: -; d_gene: TRBD1; v_gene: TRBV11-2; j_gene: TRBJ1-1; CDR3aa: CASSSYRGLSPEAFF; CDR3nt: TGTGCCAGCAGCTCTTACAGGGGGTTATCCCCTGAAGCTTTCTTT
abundance: -; d_gene: TRBD1; v_gene: TRBV6-5; j_gene: TRBJ1-2; CDR3aa: CASSPGTGMTYGYTF; CDR3nt: TGTGCCAGCAGCCCCGGGACAGGGATGACTTATGGCTACACCTTC
abundance: once; d_gene: -; v_gene: TRBV5-1; j_gene: TRBJ2-2; CDR3aa: CASSLREKLFF; CDR3nt: TGCGCCAGCAGCCTCCGGGAGAAGCTGTTTTTT
abundance: -; d_gene: -; v_gene: TRBV11-2; j_gene: TRBJ1-3; CDR3aa: CASIPQDMANTIYF; CDR3nt: TGTGCCAGCATCCCACAGGACATGGCAAACACCATATATTTT
abundance: -; d_gene: -; v_gene: TRBV19; j_gene: TRBJ1-5; CDR3aa: CASSIVGLLNQPQHF; CDR3nt: TGTGCCAGTAGTATAGTTGGACTTCTCAATCAGCCCCAGCATTTT
abundance: -; d_gene: -; v_gene: TRBV29-1; j_gene: TRBJ2-7; CDR3aa: CSVVTPGWSEQYF; CDR3nt: TGCAGCGTTGTCACCCCGGGTTGGAGCGAGCAGTACTTC